The sequence of this TCR beta chain was determined in a study of identical twins. Findings and caveats of the study: The study found that models underestimated out-of-frame TCR alpha sharing in monozygotic twins. Cord blood beta clonotypes that were abundant carried fewer insertions, and memory repertoires showed no such trend.

TCRdb reanalysed the 5' RACE reads using MiXCR and keeps one entry per CDR3 protein. Here the sample spans 1.5 million to 2 million distinct CDR3 sequences, less than 40% being singletons. The germline V gene encodes CDR1 GTSNPN and CDR2 SVGIG (reference sequence). With V trimmed by 3 bases and J by 1 base, 3 bases remained unmatched. The CDR3 spans 15 residues. This clonotype has only a few counts. The antigen remains unidentified. The receptor was isolated from a newborn girl in good health. Sequenced input: cord blood. The V call is TRBV30, the J call TRBJ2-4; 10 bases agree with TRBD2. The CDR3 region is CAWRLAGYAKNIQYF. In DNA form, the CDR3 reads TGTGCCTGGAGACTAGCGGGGTATGCCAAAAACATTCAGTACTTC.